This is a list of T cell receptor beta chains from one sample in a study of CD8 T cells in ankylosing spondylitis. TCRdb re-called the 5' RACE reads through MiXCR, storing one row per CDR3 protein. The sample yields roughly 60,000 distinct CDR3 sequences, around 6.5% seen once. Sequenced: synovial fluid, either unsorted or a sorted T cell fraction (not recorded which). The receptors originated from a male donor with ankylosing spondylitis. Each CDR3 is given with its conserved first and last residue. Fields, in order: CDR3 protein, CDR3 DNA, J gene, V gene, D gene, clone size. A D gene is named only where the DNA matches it firmly. Clone sizes are given selectively: once, few, many, or a class where the clone is expanded.

CDR3 protein: CASSLWTNTEAFF; CDR3 DNA: TGTGCCAGCAGCTTGTGGACGAACACTGAAGCTTTCTTT; J gene: TRBJ1-1; V gene: TRBV3-1; D gene: .; clone size: many
CDR3 protein: CSARNLGTGSYEQYF; CDR3 DNA: TGCAGTGCTAGGAATCTCGGGACAGGGTCCTACGAGCAGTACTTC; J gene: TRBJ2-7; V gene: TRBV20-1; D gene: TRBD1; clone size: many
CDR3 protein: CASSQTRGDGYTF; CDR3 DNA: TGTGCCAGCAGTCAAACCAGGGGCGATGGCTACACCTTC; J gene: TRBJ1-2; V gene: TRBV6-2/TRBV6-3; D gene: .; clone size: few
CDR3 protein: CALDPNTGELFF; CDR3 DNA: TGTGCCTTAGACCCGAACACCGGGGAGCTGTTTTTT; J gene: TRBJ2-2; V gene: TRBV30; D gene: .; clone size: many
CDR3 protein: CASSLVPSGHYNEQFF; CDR3 DNA: TGCGCCAGCAGCTTGGTACCCAGTGGACACTACAATGAGCAGTTCTTC; J gene: TRBJ2-1; V gene: TRBV5-1; D gene: .; clone size: many
CDR3 protein: CASSQEEDPNTEAFF; CDR3 DNA: TGCGCCAGCAGCCAAGAGGAGGACCCGAACACTGAAGCTTTCTTT; J gene: TRBJ1-1; V gene: TRBV4-1; D gene: .; clone size: few
CDR3 protein: CASSFSGYQGTQYF; CDR3 DNA: TGTGCCAGCAGCTTTAGCGGGTACCAAGGGACCCAGTACTTC; J gene: TRBJ2-5; V gene: TRBV7-2; D gene: TRBD2; clone size: .
CDR3 protein: CASAESASSYEQYF; CDR3 DNA: TGTGCCAGCGCGGAAAGCGCCTCTTCCTACGAGCAGTACTTC; J gene: TRBJ2-7; V gene: TRBV6-2/TRBV6-3; D gene: .; clone size: medium-sized
CDR3 protein: CASSGYRGGTDTQYF; CDR3 DNA: TGTGCCAGCAGCGGCTACAGGGGAGGCACAGATACGCAGTATTTT; J gene: TRBJ2-3; V gene: TRBV9; D gene: TRBD1; clone size: few
CDR3 protein: CAISGDSRGEQFF; CDR3 DNA: TGTGCCATCAGTGGAGACAGCCGAGGTGAGCAGTTCTTC; J gene: TRBJ2-1; V gene: TRBV10-3; D gene: .; clone size: many
CDR3 protein: CASSAQGLNGYTF; CDR3 DNA: TGTGCCAGCAGCGCCCAGGGGCTGAATGGCTACACCTTC; J gene: TRBJ1-2; V gene: TRBV7-2; D gene: .; clone size: many
CDR3 protein: CASSPPAGQATDTQYF; CDR3 DNA: TGTGCCAGCTCACCACCGGCAGGGCAGGCTACAGATACGCAGTATTTT; J gene: TRBJ2-3; V gene: TRBV18; D gene: .; clone size: many
CDR3 protein: CSVVLGTGSDYGYTF; CDR3 DNA: TGCAGCGTCGTCCTCGGGACAGGGAGTGACTATGGCTACACCTTC; J gene: TRBJ1-2; V gene: TRBV29-1; D gene: TRBD1; clone size: many
CDR3 protein: CASSLPRKTSGSTDTQYF; CDR3 DNA: TGTGCCAGCAGCTTACCAAGAAAGACTAGCGGGAGCACAGATACGCAGTATTTT; J gene: TRBJ2-3; V gene: TRBV7-6; D gene: TRBD2; clone size: once
CDR3 protein: CSASSPGDTEAFF; CDR3 DNA: TGCAGTGCTAGTTCGCCCGGCGACACTGAAGCTTTCTTT; J gene: TRBJ1-1; V gene: TRBV20-1; D gene: .; clone size: many
CDR3 protein: CASSLGTPGTEAFF; CDR3 DNA: TGCGCCAGCAGCTTGGGCACACCGGGGACTGAAGCTTTCTTT; J gene: TRBJ1-1; V gene: TRBV5-1; D gene: .; clone size: .
CDR3 protein: CASSEAMAGWEKLFF; CDR3 DNA: TGTGCCAGCAGTGAAGCAATGGCAGGTTGGGAAAAACTGTTTTTT; J gene: TRBJ1-4; V gene: TRBV6-1; D gene: .; clone size: many
CDR3 protein: CASSEHSGYNEQFF; CDR3 DNA: TGCGCCAGCAGCGAACATAGCGGCTACAATGAGCAGTTCTTC; J gene: TRBJ2-1; V gene: TRBV5-1; D gene: .; clone size: .
CDR3 protein: CAISYEPGSTGELFF; CDR3 DNA: TGTGCCATCAGTTATGAACCCGGGAGCACCGGGGAGCTGTTTTTT; J gene: TRBJ2-2; V gene: TRBV10-3; D gene: .; clone size: many
CDR3 protein: CASSYGTAPYGYTF; CDR3 DNA: TGTGCCAGCAGCTACGGGACGGCACCGTATGGCTACACCTTC; J gene: TRBJ1-2; V gene: TRBV7-2; D gene: .; clone size: many
CDR3 protein: CASSQASVRARSGYTF; CDR3 DNA: TGTGCCAGCTCACAGGCAAGCGTACGAGCTCGCTCTGGCTACACCTTC; J gene: TRBJ1-2; V gene: TRBV18; D gene: .; clone size: many
CDR3 protein: CATSINWGDTQYF; CDR3 DNA: TGTGCCACCAGCATCAACTGGGGGGATACGCAGTATTTT; J gene: TRBJ2-3; V gene: TRBV15; D gene: .; clone size: many
CDR3 protein: CASSLDTSGRYNEQFF; CDR3 DNA: TGTGCCAGCAGCTTAGATACTAGCGGGCGTTACAATGAGCAGTTCTTC; J gene: TRBJ2-1; V gene: TRBV7-2; D gene: TRBD2; clone size: many